This is a list of T cell receptor beta chains from one sample in a study of T cell therapy after organ transplantation. For these TCRs, the target antigens are not known. The method was immunoSEQ multiplex PCR; TCRdb's version includes in-frame clones alone and lacks a portion of them. The repertoire holds 20,000 to 25,000 clones, with 84% as singletons. Sequencing used CD8+ T cells from blood, obtained after autologous CMV-specific T cell therapy. These receptors came from a human patient who had received a solid organ transplant and had CMV disease. Certain T cells may be donor cells from the graft. CDR3s include the opening cysteine and the closing phenylalanine or tryptophan.

>TRBJ1-5|TRBV6-6
CASSGQTGAYQPQHF
>TRBJ1-5|TRBV7-8
CASSSTYYSNQPQHF
>TRBJ2-7|TRBV6-5
CASSYGGQGSYEQYF
>TRBJ1-2|TRBV7-9
CASTLLGLNYGYTF
>TRBJ2-1|TRBV7-9
CASSLTGVQFF
>TRBJ2-5|TRBV13
CASSLGLAGGETQYF
>TRBJ2-5|TRBV4-1
CASSLPGGETQYF
>TRBJ1-4|TRBV7-9
CASSLGGDGLFF
>TRBJ2-1|TRBV5-5
CASSWDPSGGQYNEQFF
>TRBJ2-3|TRBV4-1
CASSQDIASTDTQYF
>TRBJ2-3|TRBV27
CASSVSSGAAPSTDTQYF
>TRBJ1-2|TRBV27
CASSATGGADGYTF
>TRBJ1-1|TRBV29-1
CSVVTGTEAFF
>TRBJ2-1|TRBV19
CATGEGNEQFF
>TRBJ1-2|TRBV2
CASSDTVGSFYGYTF
>TRBJ1-4|TRBV4-2
CASSQEIRGREKLFF
>TRBJ1-4|TRBV5-1
CASSLRGQGMTNEKLFF
>TRBJ1-2|TRBV4-2
CASSQDGGDYGYTF
>TRBJ2-7|TRBV28
CASSPYYEQYF
>TRBJ2-7|TRBV4-1
CASSQTGDKTYEQYF
>TRBJ1-1|TRBV6-6
CASTVHDRYEAFF
>TRBJ1-2|TRBV2
CASSAEQGPRGYTF
>TRBJ2-3|TRBV19
CASSPRTSGPTDTQYF
>TRBJ2-4|TRBV2
CASKLWGGDKNIQYF
>TRBJ2-1|TRBV19
CASSILGQGSYNEQFF
>TRBJ1-5|TRBV6-5
CASSSDSYNQPQHF
>TRBJ2-1|TRBV19
CASENTGTSANEQFF
>TRBJ1-2|TRBV29-1
CSVRDIYGYTF
>TRBJ2-7|TRBV27
CASSYGISYEQYF
>TRBJ2-2|TRBV19
CASRDGELFF
>TRBJ1-2|TRBV6-5
CASSPGAGYGYTF
>TRBJ1-2|TRBV2
CASPHREVGYGYTF